A single sample is the source of the 24 T cell receptor beta chains below, sequenced in a study of blood T cell repertoires in COVID-19 (TCRdb year 2020). Library prep was done by the immunoSEQ multiplex PCR assay. In TCRdb, the immuneACCESS table is reduced to in-frame sequences with V and J assigned. These tables do not hold every clone; where another copy was compared, an unresolved V gene accounts for under half, and the others remain unexplained. Within this sample are about 180,000 clones, with 70% to 90% of them counted one time only. Roughly 3.7% of the sample is in the top ten clones. Sequenced: peripheral blood. The receptors come from a woman between 25 and 40 years old with acute or convalescent COVID-19.

The rearrangement uses TRBV3-1 (or the pseudogene TRBV3-2) and TRBJ2-5; unclear D gene. V was clipped by 4 bases and J by 6 bases, with 12 bases between them. CDR3 size: 13 residues. The germline V gene encodes CDR1 LGHDT and CDR2 YNNKEL (reference sequence). The CDR3 DNA sequence: TGTGCCAGCAGCCTATGGAGCAGCCAGACCCAGTACTTC. It specifies CASSLWSSQTQYF.

This rearrangement joins TRBV5-5 to TRBJ1-5; weak D call: TRBD1 (5 bases). V shed 0 bases and J shed 5 bases, with 9 bases lying between them. The CDR3 consists of 14 residues. Germline V gives CDR1 SGHKS, CDR2 YYEKEE (reference sequence). The CDR3 sequence: CASSLGAQDQPQHF. CDR3 DNA: TGTGCCAGCAGCTTGGGTGCACAGGATCAGCCCCAGCATTTT.

This clone has a single count. J is TRBJ2-1 and V is TRBV12-5; D uncertain. Germline V gives CDR1 LGHNT, CDR2 FRNRAP. V dropped 5 bases and J dropped 13 bases, with 12 bases sitting between them. The CDR3 loop spans 11 amino acids. For the CDR3, the DNA is TGTGCTAGTGGTGTTCCTAGGAAACAGTTCTTC. Its translation is CASGVPRKQFF.

The V call is TRBV27, the J call TRBJ2-1; 7 bases are a match to TRBD1. Germline V lookup: CDR1 MNHEY, CDR2 SMNVEV (reference sequence). V shed 0 bases, J shed 9 bases, and the junction held 11 bases outside the gene matches. The CDR3 is 16 amino acids. This CDR3 is CASSLSNPTGIGEQFF. DNA of the CDR3: TGTGCCAGCAGTTTATCGAACCCGACAGGGATTGGTGAGCAGTTCTTC.

V usage is TRBV7-4 and J usage is TRBJ1-2; tentative D call: TRBD1 (6 bases). Trimming took 5 bases from V and 5 from J, leaving 15 bases between them. Germline values: CDR1 SGHVT, CDR2 SQSDAQ. CDR3 size: 14 residues. CDR3 sequence reads: CASSPLFDRYGYTF. The CDR3 DNA reads TGTGCCAGCAGCCCACTCTTCGACAGGTATGGCTACACCTTC.

This CDR3 reads CASILSGYNEQFF. The CDR3 coding sequence is TGTGCCAGCATCCTATCGGGCTACAATGAGCAGTTCTTC. This rearrangement joins TRBV7-2 to TRBJ2-1; D uncertain. Germline-derived CDR1 and CDR2 are SGHTA and FQGNSA. This CDR3 is 13 amino acids long. Trimming took 7 bases from V and 3 from J, leaving 10 bases between them.

This sequence joins TRBV11-2 and TRBJ2-2; possibly TRBD2 for D (6 bases). Trimming shortened V by 4 bases and J by 2 bases, and 17 bases separated the two germline ends. The CDR3 spans 17 residues. Per germline, CDR1 SGHAT and CDR2 FQNNGV. CDR3: CASSYKWRGKNTGELFF. In DNA, the CDR3 is TGTGCCAGCAGCTATAAATGGCGGGGAAAAAACACCGGGGAGCTGTTTTTT.

V is TRBV7-6 and J is TRBJ2-1; 7 nucleotides agree with TRBD2. Germline CDR1 SGHVS, CDR2 FNYEAQ. The trim removed 5 bases at V and 1 base at J, leaving 8 bases unmatched. The CDR3 is made up of 16 amino acids. The CDR3 protein is CASSQPLAVSYNEQFF. Here the CDR3 DNA reads TGTGCCAGCAGCCAGCCTCTAGCGGTTTCCTACAATGAGCAGTTCTTC.

This chain links TRBV15 with TRBJ2-1, with 15 bases identical to TRBD2. The CDR3 length is 18 residues. Germline V gene lookup returns CDR1 LNHNV and CDR2 YYDKDF (reference sequence). The V and J ends lost 0 bases and 9 bases, in that order; junction bases with no gene match: 9. The CDR3 here is CATSRDYLGLAGGSEQFF. In DNA form, the CDR3 reads TGTGCCACCAGCAGAGATTATCTCGGACTAGCGGGAGGGAGTGAGCAGTTCTTC.

This chain uses TRBV21-1 with TRBJ2-2; the D call of TRBD1 is as the table states it, not checked on the DNA. TRBV21-1 is listed as a pseudogene. The CDR3 has 16 residues. CDR3 loop: CASSKKRDRGTGELFF. Here the CDR3 DNA reads TGTGCCAGCAGCAAAAAGAGGGACAGGGGGACCGGGGAGCTGTTTTTT.

The chain combines TRBV7-6 with TRBJ1-5, with TRBD1 as a possible D gene (5 bases). Trimming stripped 5 bases from V and 2 bases from J, with 13 bases between. Germline V gene lookup returns CDR1 SGHVS and CDR2 FNYEAQ. CDR3 size: 15 residues. The CDR3 nucleotides read TGTGCCAGCAGCCCCGGGGGAAACTGCAATCAGCCCCAGCATTTT. Translated: CASSPGGNCNQPQHF. Looking up the rest from reference TRBV7-6 and TRBJ1-5 gives the full variable domain: GAGVSQSPRYKVTKRGQDVALRCDPISGHVSLYWYRQALGQGPEFLTYFNYEAQQDKSGLPNDRFSAERPEGSISTLTIQRTEQRDSAMYRCASSPGGNCNQPQHFGDGTRLSIL.

The chain uses TRBV10-2 and TRBJ2-3; D may be TRBD2 (5 bases). The CDR3 contains 13 residues. V was cut by 9 bases and J by 2 bases, with 12 bases left in between. Germline lookup yields CDR1 WSHSY and CDR2 SAAADI. The CDR3 region is CASNLANTDTQYF. In nucleotides, the CDR3 is TGCGCCAGTAATCTAGCCAACACAGATACGCAGTATTTT.

V usage is TRBV24-1 and J usage is TRBJ1-2; 8 bases fit TRBD1. The junction had 2 bases not matched to a gene; V was cut back by 2 bases and J by 7 bases. The CDR3 contains 13 residues. Germline V CDR1 and CDR2: KGHDR, SFDVKD. The CDR3 here is CATSDSDRAGYTF. DNA of the CDR3: TGTGCCACCAGTGATTCGGACAGGGCTGGCTACACCTTC.

CDR3 DNA: TGTGCCATCAGTCCATGGGGGGGGGTAGAGTACACTGAAGCTTTCTTT. This codes for CAISPWGGVEYTEAFF. The V and J genes are TRBV10-3 and TRBJ1-1; D is possibly TRBD1 (5 bases). The germline V gene has CDR1 ENHRY and CDR2 SYGVKD. The CDR3 covers 16 residues. Trimming removed 5 bases at V and 3 bases at J, with 19 bases between.

This clone was seen repeatedly, ten times or more. The rearrangement links TRBV2 to TRBJ1-4; D uncertain. The CDR3 covers 13 residues. Trimming left V 8 bases short and J 2 bases short, with 9 bases between. Germline loops: CDR1 SNHLY, CDR2 FYNNEI. The CDR3 DNA is TGTGCCAGCTCGCGATTTACTAATGAAAAACTGTTTTTT. Translating gives CASSRFTNEKLFF.

The table lists this clone with a count of one. The V and J genes are TRBV13 and TRBJ2-7; D may be TRBD2 (5 bases). The ends were cut back, 3 bases at V and 4 bases at J, with 13 bases in the middle. This CDR3 is 14 amino acids long. The V gene's germline CDR1 is PRHDT and CDR2 FYEKMQ (reference sequence). CDR3 DNA: TGTGCCAGCAGCTTTTCCCGGGAAATATACGAGCAGTACTTC. It specifies CASSFSREIYEQYF.

The chain couples TRBV2 to TRBJ2-1; 8 positions match TRBD2. The CDR3 covers 15 residues. V was pared by 4 bases and J by 9 bases, with 11 bases of the junction left unmatched. In germline, CDR1 is SNHLY, CDR2 FYNNEI. CDR3: CASSASSGRMGEQFF. Here the CDR3 DNA reads TGTGCCAGCAGTGCATCAAGCGGGAGAATGGGTGAGCAGTTCTTC.

This sequence joins TRBV14 and TRBJ2-3; 9 nucleotides align to TRBD2. Germline lookup yields CDR1 SGHDN and CDR2 FVKESK. The V and J ends lost 1 base and 5 bases, in that order; junction bases with no gene match: 4. The CDR3 loop spans 15 amino acids. The CDR3 loop is CASSQVAGGEDTQYF. The CDR3 DNA reads as TGTGCCAGCAGCCAAGTCGCGGGGGGGGAAGATACGCAGTATTTT.

This clone turned up a few times. V is TRBV5-1 and J is TRBJ2-5; the D is unclear. This CDR3 has 13 amino acids. The V end lost 7 bases, the J end lost 7 bases, and 17 bases lay between the germline ends. From germline, CDR1 is SGHRS and CDR2 YFSETQ. CDR3 region: CASALEAPGTQYF. DNA for the CDR3: TGCGCCAGCGCCCTGGAAGCCCCGGGGACCCAGTACTTC.

V usage is TRBV6-1 and J usage is TRBJ1-2; a weak D match, TRBD1 (5 bases). Germline lookup yields CDR1 MNHNS and CDR2 SASEGT. The germline V and J ends were trimmed by 0 bases and 4 bases, with 12 bases remaining between them. The CDR3 has 15 amino acids. CDR3: CASSEARGAGYGYTF. The CDR3 region has the DNA TGTGCCAGCAGTGAAGCGCGGGGCGCTGGCTATGGCTACACCTTC.

The rearrangement links TRBV11-2 to TRBJ2-1, with 7 nucleotides matching TRBD2. Germline CDR1 reads SGHAT; CDR2 reads FQNNGV. The V gene end was trimmed by 1 base and the J gene end by 9 bases; junction bases not matched to a gene: 3. This CDR3 contains 13 residues. The CDR3 region has the DNA TGTGCCAGCAGCTTAGGGGGGAGGGCTGAGCAGTTCTTC. It translates to CASSLGGRAEQFF.

The chain carries TRBV9 and TRBJ1-2; 8 nucleotides agree with TRBD1. The germline V gene encodes CDR1 SGDLS and CDR2 YYNGEE. V lost 4 bases, J lost 5 bases, and 10 bases stayed unmatched. The CDR3 extends over 15 amino acids. CDR3 sequence: CASSPRPGTGYGYTF. The CDR3 DNA reads as TGTGCCAGCAGCCCTCGTCCCGGGACAGGATATGGCTACACCTTC. The full variable domain, rest sourced from reference TRBV9 and TRBJ1-2, is DSGVTQTPKHLITATGQRVTLRCSPRSGDLSVYWYQQSLDQGLQFLIQYYNGEERAKGNILERFSAQQFPDLHSELNLSSLELGDSALYFCASSPRPGTGYGYTFGSGTRLTVV.

The chain couples TRBV5-1 to TRBJ2-3; D is undetermined. This CDR3 spans 15 amino acids. Germline-derived CDR1 and CDR2 are SGHRS and YFSETQ. V was pared by 0 bases and J by 3 bases, with 11 bases between. CDR3 residues: CASSLEFLGTDTQYF. The CDR3 DNA reads as TGCGCCAGCAGCTTGGAGTTTCTAGGAACAGATACGCAGTATTTT.

The gene calls are TRBV4-2 and TRBJ2-7; the D gene is possibly TRBD2 (7 bases). Trimming took 1 base from V and 0 from J, leaving 22 bases between them. Germline loops: CDR1 LGHNA, CDR2 YNFKEQ. The CDR3 has 19 amino acids. This CDR3 is CASSQVDGGAALSSYEQYF. As DNA, the CDR3 is TGTGCCAGCAGCCAAGTGGATGGGGGGGCCGCGCTCAGCTCCTACGAGCAGTACTTC.